This TCR beta chain was captured by sequencing in a study of cytomegalovirus exposure and HLA in healthy donors. The V end lost 6 bases, the J end lost 2 bases, and 16 bases lay between the germline ends. The CDR3 length is 15 residues. Per germline, CDR1 LNHDA and CDR2 SQIVND (reference sequence). The PCR ran on 60 Vbeta and 13 Jbeta primers. Produced via immunoSEQ multiplex PCR; TCRdb's table is partial and in-frame only. The specimen's table records 100,000 to 150,000 clones. Comment on this clone: The target antigen is unknown.

Whole-study findings and limits: Later work showed greater clonal expansion in HLA-associated TCR beta chains than in equally common others. Despite most TCR sequences being rare, some public TCRs occurred in many donors.

The sequencing input was PBMCs. This clonotype originated in a man aged 25 to 40 in good health and CMV-seronegative. The chain links TRBV19 to TRBJ1-1; a weak D match, TRBD1 (6 bases). The CDR3 is CASRTGQFRNTEAFF. The CDR3 DNA reads as TGTGCCAGTAGGACCGGACAGTTTAGAAACACTGAAGCTTTCTTT.